This record concerns one T cell receptor (beta chain) sequence. The CDR3 totals 14 residues. Trimming removed 0 bases from V and 4 bases from J, with 10 bases in between. Germline assignment: CDR1 SGHRS and CDR2 YFSETQ. The data were taken from a study of blood T cell repertoires in COVID-19. Study information: Whether acute or convalescent, the COVID-19 samples came from the United States, Italy and Spain. T cells, B-cell-depleted T cells, or PBMCs supplied cDNA or gDNA.

In the authors' workflow: Amplification from reference gene primers served as the basis for estimated nucleated cell counts. Profiled with immunoSEQ multiplex PCR; TCRdb holds only in-frame clones, not every one. The V and J calls and clone size are taken from that table; D and trimming were inferred from the DNA. The sample holds 350,000 to 450,000 clones, about 85% seen once. This chain joins TRBV5-1 and TRBJ1-2; D might be TRBD1 (5 bases). The TCR sequence derives from a woman aged 18-30 years with acute or convalescent COVID-19. The sequenced sample was peripheral blood. CDR3 loop: CASSLEQEIYGYTF. As DNA, the CDR3 is TGCGCCAGCAGCTTGGAACAGGAGATCTATGGCTACACCTTC.